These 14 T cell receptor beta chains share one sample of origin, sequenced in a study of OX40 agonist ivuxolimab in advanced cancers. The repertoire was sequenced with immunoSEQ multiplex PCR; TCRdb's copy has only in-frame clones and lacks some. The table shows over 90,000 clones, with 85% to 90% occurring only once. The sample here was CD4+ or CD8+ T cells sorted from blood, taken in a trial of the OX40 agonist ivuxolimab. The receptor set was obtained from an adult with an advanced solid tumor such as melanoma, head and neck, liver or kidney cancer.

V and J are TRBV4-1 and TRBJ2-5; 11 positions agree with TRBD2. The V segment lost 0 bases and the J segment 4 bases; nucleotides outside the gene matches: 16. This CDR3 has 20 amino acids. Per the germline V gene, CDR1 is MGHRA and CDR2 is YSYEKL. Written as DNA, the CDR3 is TGCGCCAGCAGCCAAGATCTGATCCCCTTAGCGGGGGGGCCGGGAGAGACCCAGTACTTC. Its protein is CASSQDLIPLAGGPGETQYF.

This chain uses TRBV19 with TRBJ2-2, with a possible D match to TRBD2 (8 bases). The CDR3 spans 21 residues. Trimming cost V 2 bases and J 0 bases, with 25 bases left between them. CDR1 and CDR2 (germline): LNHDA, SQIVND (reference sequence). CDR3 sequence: CASSILRVGREGATNTGELFF. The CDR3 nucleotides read TGTGCCAGTAGTATATTACGCGTTGGTCGGGAGGGGGCGACGAACACCGGGGAGCTGTTTTTT.

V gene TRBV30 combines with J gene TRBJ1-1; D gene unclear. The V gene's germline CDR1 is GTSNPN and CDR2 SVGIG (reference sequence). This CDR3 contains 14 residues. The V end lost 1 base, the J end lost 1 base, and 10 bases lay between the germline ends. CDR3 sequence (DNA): TGTGCCTGGAGTGGTTACAGTACGAACACTGAAGCTTTCTTT. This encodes CAWSGYSTNTEAFF.

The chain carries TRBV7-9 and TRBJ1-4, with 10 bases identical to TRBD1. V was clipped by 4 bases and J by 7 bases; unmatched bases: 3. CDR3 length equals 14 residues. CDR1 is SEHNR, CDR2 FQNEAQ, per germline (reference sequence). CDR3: CASSSGQGGEKLFF. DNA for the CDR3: TGTGCCAGCAGCTCCGGACAGGGGGGTGAAAAACTGTTTTTT. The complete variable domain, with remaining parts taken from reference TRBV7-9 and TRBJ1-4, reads DTGVSQNPRHKITKRGQNVTFRCDPISEHNRLYWYRQTLGQGPEFLTYFQNEAQLEKSRLLSDRFSAERPKGSFSTLEIQRTEQGDSAMYLCASSSGQGGEKLFFGSGTQLSVL.

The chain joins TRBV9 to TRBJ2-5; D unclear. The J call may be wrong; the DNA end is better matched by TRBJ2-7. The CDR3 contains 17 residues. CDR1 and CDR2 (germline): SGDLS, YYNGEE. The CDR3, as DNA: TGTGCCAGCAGCGTGGGCGGAGCTAGATCGGTCGAACGCGAGCAGTACTTC. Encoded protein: CASSVGGARSVEREQYF.

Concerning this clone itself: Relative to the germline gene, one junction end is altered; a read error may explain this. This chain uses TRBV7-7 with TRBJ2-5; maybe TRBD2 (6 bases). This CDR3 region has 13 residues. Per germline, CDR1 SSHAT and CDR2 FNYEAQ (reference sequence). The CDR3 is CASSSSGPETQYF. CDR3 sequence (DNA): TGTGCTAGCAGCTCCAGCGGGCCGGAGACCCAGTACTTC.

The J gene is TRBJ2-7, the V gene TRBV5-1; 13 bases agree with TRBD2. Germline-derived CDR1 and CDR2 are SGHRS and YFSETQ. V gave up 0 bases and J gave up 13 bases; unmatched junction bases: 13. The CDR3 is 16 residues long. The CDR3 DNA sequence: TGCGCCAGCAGCTTGGGGACTAGCGGGGGTGGCGCGAGAGTCTACTTC. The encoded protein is CASSLGTSGGGARVYF.

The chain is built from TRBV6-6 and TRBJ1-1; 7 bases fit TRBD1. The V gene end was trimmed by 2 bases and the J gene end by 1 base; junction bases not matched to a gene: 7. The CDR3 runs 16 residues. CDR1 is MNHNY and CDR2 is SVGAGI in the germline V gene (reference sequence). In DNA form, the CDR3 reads TGTGCCAGCAGTTACCCAACGGGACAGAGGAACACTGAAGCTTTCTTT. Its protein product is CASSYPTGQRNTEAFF.

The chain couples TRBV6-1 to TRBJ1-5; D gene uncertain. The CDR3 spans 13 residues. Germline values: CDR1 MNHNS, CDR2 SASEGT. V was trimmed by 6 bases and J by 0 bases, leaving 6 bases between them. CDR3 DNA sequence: TGTGCCAGCAGCGGGTATAGCAATCAGCCCCAGCATTTT. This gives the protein CASSGYSNQPQHF.

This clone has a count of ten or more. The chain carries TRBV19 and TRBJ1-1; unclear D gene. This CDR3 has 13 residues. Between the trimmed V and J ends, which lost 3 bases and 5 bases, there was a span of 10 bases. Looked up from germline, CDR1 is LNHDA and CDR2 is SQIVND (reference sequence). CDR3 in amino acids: CASSIIGETEAFF. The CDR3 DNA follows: TGTGCCAGTAGTATTATCGGGGAAACTGAAGCTTTCTTT.

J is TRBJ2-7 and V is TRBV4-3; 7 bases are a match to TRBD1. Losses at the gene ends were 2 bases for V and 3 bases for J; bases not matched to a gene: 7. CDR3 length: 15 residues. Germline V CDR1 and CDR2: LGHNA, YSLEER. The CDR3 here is CASSQRYDRDYEQYF. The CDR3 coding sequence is TGCGCCAGCAGCCAACGGTACGACAGGGACTACGAGCAGTACTTC.

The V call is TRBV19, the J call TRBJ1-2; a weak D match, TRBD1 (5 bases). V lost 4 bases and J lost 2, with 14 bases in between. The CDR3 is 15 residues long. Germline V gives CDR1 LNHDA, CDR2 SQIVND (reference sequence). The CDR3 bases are TGTGCCAGTAGTACGATGGGGGGTATAAACTATGGCTACACCTTC. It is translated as CASSTMGGINYGYTF. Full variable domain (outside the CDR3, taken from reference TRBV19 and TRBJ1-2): DGGITQSPKYLFRKEGQNVTLSCEQNLNHDAMYWYRQDPGQGLRLIYYSQIVNDFQKGDIAEGYSVSREKKESFPLTVTSAQKNPTAFYLCASSTMGGINYGYTFGSGTRLTVV.

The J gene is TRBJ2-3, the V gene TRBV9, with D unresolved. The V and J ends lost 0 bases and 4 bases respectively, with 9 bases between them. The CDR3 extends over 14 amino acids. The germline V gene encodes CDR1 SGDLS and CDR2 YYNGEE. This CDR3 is CASSVDAISDTQYF. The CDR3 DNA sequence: TGTGCCAGCAGCGTAGATGCGATTTCAGATACGCAGTATTTT.

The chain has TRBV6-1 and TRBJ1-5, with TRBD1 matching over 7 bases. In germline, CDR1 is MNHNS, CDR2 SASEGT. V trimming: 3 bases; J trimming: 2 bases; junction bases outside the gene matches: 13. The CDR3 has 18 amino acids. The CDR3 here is CASSEDRSGARGNQPQHF. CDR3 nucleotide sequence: TGTGCCAGCAGTGAGGACAGGTCAGGGGCCAGGGGCAATCAGCCCCAGCATTTT.